This TCR beta chain was recorded in a study of long-term antiretroviral therapy in people with HIV. Version v3.0 of the immunoSEQ assay ran at survey level. This table comes from immunoSEQ multiplex PCR, and its TCRdb copy is limited to in-frame clones, with some not included. The sample includes 40,000 to 50,000 clones, around 93% seen only once; the top ten take under 2.5%. The starting material was unsorted PBMCs, obtained roughly 9.4 years after starting antiretroviral therapy. This TCR was recovered from a young man with HIV.

This CDR3 is CASTRQGGTEAFF. In nucleotides, the CDR3 is TGTGCCAGCACCCGACAGGGGGGAACTGAAGCTTTCTTT. V and J are TRBV5-4 and TRBJ1-1; 9 bases map to TRBD1. The length of the CDR3 is 13 residues. The germline V gene encodes CDR1 SGHNT and CDR2 YYREEE (reference sequence). Trimming at V came to 6 bases and at J to 5 bases, leaving 5 bases not matched to a gene. Supplemented by reference TRBV5-4 and TRBJ1-1, the full variable domain reads ETGVTQSPTHLIKTRGQQVTLRCSSQSGHNTVSWYQQALGQGPQFIFQYYREEENGRGNFPPRFSGLQFPNYSSELNVNALELDDSALYLCASTRQGGTEAFFGQGTRLTVV.